These 7 T cell receptor beta chains originate from one sample sequenced in a study of blood T cell repertoires in COVID-19 (dated by TCRdb to 2018 to 2021). The method behind the library was the immunoSEQ multiplex PCR assay. TCRdb limited this immuneACCESS table to in-frame rearrangements with V and J called. A share of clones is missing; checked studies link under half to unresolved V genes, and the rest is unexplained. The sample table records 27,000 or so clones; roughly four fifths of these occur just once. Clones ranked in the top ten supply 60% to 80% of the sample. Sequences were obtained from peripheral blood. The receptors were gathered from a man in his 70s with acute or convalescent COVID-19.

The rearrangement uses TRBV20-1 and TRBJ1-1; TRBD1 might be the D (5 bases). Germline V gives CDR1 DFQATT, CDR2 SNEGSKA (reference sequence). CDR3 length equals 11 residues. The V and J ends lost 5 bases and 7 bases respectively, with 11 bases between them. In DNA, the CDR3 is TGCAGTGCTGGGGGGGTCAGTGAAGCTTTCTTT. The encoded protein is CSAGGVSEAFF.

The rearrangement links TRBV9 to TRBJ2-1; D might be TRBD1 (5 bases). The CDR3 contains 16 residues. The V and J ends lost 1 base and 3 bases respectively, with 14 bases between them. Germline CDR1 is SGDLS and CDR2 is YYNGEE. CDR3 amino acids: CASSVPDSSLYNEQFF. The CDR3 DNA reads as TGTGCCAGCAGCGTACCTGACAGCAGCCTCTACAATGAGCAGTTCTTC.

CDR3 in DNA: TGTGCCAGTAGCCCCGGGACTAGGTTCTGGGAGACCCAGTACTTC. It specifies CASSPGTRFWETQYF. This rearrangement joins TRBV19 to TRBJ2-5; 8 bases map to TRBD2. Germline-derived CDR1 and CDR2 are LNHDA and SQIVND (reference sequence). Trimming took 6 bases from V and 5 from J; bases not matched to a gene: 11. The CDR3 totals 15 residues. The complete variable domain, with remaining parts taken from reference TRBV19 and TRBJ2-5, reads DGGITQSPKYLFRKEGQNVTLSCEQNLNHDAMYWYRQDPGQGLRLIYYSQIVNDFQKGDIAEGYSVSREKKESFPLTVTSAQKNPTAFYLCASSPGTRFWETQYFGPGTRLLVL.

V and J are TRBV27 and TRBJ1-2; 9 nucleotides align to TRBD1. The germline gives CDR1 MNHEY, CDR2 SMNVEV (reference sequence). This CDR3 is 13 amino acids long. J gave up 6 bases and V 6 bases, and 5 bases lay outside the gene matches. The CDR3 nucleotides read TGTGCCAGCAGGCCGGGACAGGGAGATGGCTACACCTTC. Its translation is CASRPGQGDGYTF.

This chain joins TRBV4-2 and TRBJ1-4; TRBD1 might be the D (6 bases). This CDR3 comprises 17 residues. Germline lookup yields CDR1 LGHNA and CDR2 YNFKEQ. The V and J ends lost 1 base and 4 bases respectively, with 16 bases between them. The CDR3 DNA is TGTGCCAGCAGCCAAGCCTCTAGGGGGAGCATTAATGAAAAACTGTTTTTT. It encodes CASSQASRGSINEKLFF.

The chain is built from TRBV28 and TRBJ2-7; 9 bases match TRBD1. Per germline, CDR1 MDHEN and CDR2 SYDVKM. J lost 7 bases, V lost 5 bases, and 12 bases had no gene match. The CDR3 has 15 residues. The CDR3 DNA follows: TGTGCCAGCAGTACCCAGGACAGGGGACGAGGTGAGCAGTACTTC. Residues: CASSTQDRGRGEQYF. The variable domain in full, completed from reference TRBV28 and TRBJ2-7, reads DVKVTQSSRYLVKRTGEKVFLECVQDMDHENMFWYRQDPGLGLRLIYFSYDVKMKEKGDIPEGYSVSREKKERFSLILESASTNQTSMYLCASSTQDRGRGEQYFGPGTRLTVT.

This clone was recorded only once. The V call is TRBV6-2 or TRBV6-3, the J call TRBJ1-5; TRBD1 might be the D (5 bases). CDR3 length equals 12 residues. Germline-derived CDR1 and CDR2 are MNHEY and SVGEGT. The V end was cut by 2 bases, the J end by 9 bases, with 8 bases between. The CDR3 DNA is TGTGCCAGCAGTTACAGGGGCCGGCCCCAGCATTTT. Translated: CASSYRGRPQHF.